A selection of T cell receptor beta chains follows, all from one sample in a study of T cell repertoires in cytomegalovirus infection. Antigens for these TCRs are unknown. TCRdb redid the calling of the reads with MiXCR, one entry per CDR3 protein. This sample carries 200,000 or so distinct CDR3 sequences, about 38% of them seen once, and the ten largest clones take about 60%. The sample consisted of CD8+ T cells from cultured PBMCs, taken from culture after CMV antigen stimulation. All receptors come from a human donor in good health (CMV status not recorded). Some clones in this sample may be carry-over from other donors' samples. Both conserved end residues are part of each CDR3. The D gene is left open where the match is weak. Clone size is not always given. Where it is, it says once, few, many or a class for expanded clones.

cdr3_nt cdr3_aa d_call clone_size j_call v_call
TGTGCCAGCAGCTACGGGTCCACCCCTGCCACAGATACGCAGTATTTT CASSYGSTPATDTQYF . . TRBJ2-3 TRBV27
TGCGCCAGCAGCTACACCGGGACTAGCGGAGTCTACAATGAGCAGTTCTTC CASSYTGTSGVYNEQFF TRBD2 few TRBJ2-1 TRBV5-1
TGTGCCAGCAGCCCGACTAGCGGGGGGGCCTCCCCCCAAGAGACCCAGTACTTC CASSPTSGGASPQETQYF TRBD2 . TRBJ2-5 TRBV11-2
TGTGCCAGCATCAGCGGTGGGGTCGGGGAGACCCAGTACTTC CASISGGVGETQYF . many TRBJ2-5 TRBV7-8
TGTGCCAGCAGCCCGACCGGGACAGCATACTCTGGGGCCAACTTCCTGACTTTC CASSPTGTAYSGANFLTF TRBD1 . TRBJ2-6 TRBV7-2
TGTGCCAGCCGGGAGTTCTTGAGCTCCTACAATGAGCAGTTCTTC CASREFLSSYNEQFF . few TRBJ2-1 TRBV10-3
TGTGCCAGTAGTAAGGTGGAAGAGGCTAACTATGGCTACACCTTC CASSKVEEANYGYTF . . TRBJ1-2 TRBV19
TGTGCCAGCAGCCCGGCGGCTAGCGGTGGTAATGAGCAGTTCTTC CASSPAASGGNEQFF TRBD2 . TRBJ2-1 TRBV7-9
TGTGCCAGCAGCCCCGACGGTCTGATCTATGGCTACACCTTC CASSPDGLIYGYTF . . TRBJ1-2 TRBV7-6
TGCAGCGTTGACGGCCAGGCGAGCTCCTACAATGAGCAGTTCTTC CSVDGQASSYNEQFF . . TRBJ2-1 TRBV29-1
TGCAGCGTTGCAACAGGGGATCGGTACGAGCAGTACTTC CSVATGDRYEQYF TRBD1 once TRBJ2-7 TRBV29-1
TGTGCCAGCAGCGACCAGGACAGGGGAGGATACGAGCAGTACTTC CASSDQDRGGYEQYF TRBD1 . TRBJ2-7 TRBV11-2
TGTGCCAGCAGTCCCAACCAAGAGACCCAGTACTTC CASSPNQETQYF . few TRBJ2-5 TRBV27
TGTGCCAGCAGGGACAGGAACAGCTCCTATAATTCACCCCTCCACTTT CASRDRNSSYNSPLHF TRBD1 many TRBJ1-6 TRBV7-6
TGTGCCAGCAGCCCCCTCCAGGTAGTCATCGGAAACACCATATATTTT CASSPLQVVIGNTIYF . few TRBJ1-3 TRBV7-6
TGTGCCAGCAGCTCTCAGGGCGGGGACAGGCTCTATGGCTACACCTTC CASSSQGGDRLYGYTF TRBD1 . TRBJ1-2 TRBV7-3
TGCGCCAGCAGCTTACAGGGACTCACTGAAGCTTTCTTT CASSLQGLTEAFF . few TRBJ1-1 TRBV5-1
TGTGCCAGCAGCTTAAGGCGGGGGGGCCGGAATACGCAGTATTTT CASSLRRGGRNTQYF TRBD2 many TRBJ2-3 TRBV7-2
TGTGCCAGCAGCGGATTAGGAGGAGGAGGCCTGAACACCGGGGAGCTGTTTTTT CASSGLGGGGLNTGELFF . few TRBJ2-2 TRBV7-9